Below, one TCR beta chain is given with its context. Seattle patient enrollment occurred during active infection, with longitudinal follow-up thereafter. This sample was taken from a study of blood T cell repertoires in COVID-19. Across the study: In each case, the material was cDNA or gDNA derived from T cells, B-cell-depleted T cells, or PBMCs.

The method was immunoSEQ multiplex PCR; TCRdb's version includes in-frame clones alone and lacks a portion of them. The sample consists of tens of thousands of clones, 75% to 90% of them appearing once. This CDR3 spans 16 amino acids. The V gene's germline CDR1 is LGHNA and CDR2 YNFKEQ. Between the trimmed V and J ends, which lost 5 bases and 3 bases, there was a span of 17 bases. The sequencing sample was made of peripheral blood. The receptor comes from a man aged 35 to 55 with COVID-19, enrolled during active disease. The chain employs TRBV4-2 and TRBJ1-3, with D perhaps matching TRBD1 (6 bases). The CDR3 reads CASSISGGQGGNTIYF. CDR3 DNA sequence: TGTGCCAGCAGCATCTCCGGGGGGCAAGGTGGAAACACCATATATTTT.